The next 17 T cell receptor beta chains were all read from a single sample in a study of blood T cell repertoires in COVID-19. Method: immunoSEQ multiplex PCR; TCRdb's copy keeps in-frame clones and lacks some. The sample shows about 410,000 clones, roughly 91% of them seen only once. The specimen was PBMCs or T cells enriched from blood (not recorded which). The source of these receptors is a man between 18 and 29 years old who had recovered from COVID-19.

The chain employs TRBV7-9 and TRBJ2-7, with D possibly TRBD2 on 5 matching bases. The CDR3 has 14 amino acids. The germline CDR1 and CDR2 sequences are SEHNR and FQNEAQ (reference sequence). The V and J ends lost 5 bases and 6 bases respectively, with 17 bases between them. The CDR3 sequence is CASSLYGEPIEQYF. The CDR3 region has the DNA TGTGCCAGCAGCCTGTACGGGGAGCCAATCGAGCAGTACTTC.

The chain's CDR3 is CASSLGRANYGYTF. CDR3 in DNA: TGTGCCAGCAGCTTAGGAAGAGCTAACTATGGCTACACCTTC. The chain has TRBV13 and TRBJ1-2; D gene unclear. From germline, CDR1 is PRHDT and CDR2 FYEKMQ (reference sequence). The CDR3 is 14 residues long. Trimming removed 0 bases from V and 0 bases from J, with 5 bases in between.

The chain combines TRBV2 with TRBJ2-1; 8 bases are a match to TRBD2. This CDR3 region has 15 residues. J was trimmed by 0 bases and V by 5 bases; bases with no gene match: 3. CDR1 is SNHLY, CDR2 FYNNEI, per germline. In DNA, the CDR3 is TGTGCCAGCAGTTCCGCGGGGGGCTCCTACAATGAGCAGTTCTTC. This encodes CASSSAGGSYNEQFF.

This chain links TRBV18 with TRBJ1-3; 9 bases match TRBD1. CDR3 length: 16 amino acids. The V segment lost 3 bases and the J segment 2 bases; nucleotides outside the gene matches: 5. The germline gives CDR1 KGHSH, CDR2 LQKENI. CDR3 DNA sequence: TGTGCCAGCTCACCCGAGACAGGGGGTACTGGAAACACCATATATTTT. Its protein product is CASSPETGGTGNTIYF.

A remark on this clone: The sample contains more than one DNA sequence encoding this CDR3. The chain employs TRBV2 and TRBJ2-3, with 9 bases that match TRBD1. Germline V gene lookup returns CDR1 SNHLY and CDR2 FYNNEI. V trimming: 6 bases; J trimming: 6 bases; junction bases outside the gene matches: 7. The CDR3 extends over 14 amino acids. The CDR3 region is CASSEQGAADTQYF. In DNA form, the CDR3 reads TGTGCCAGCAGCGAACAGGGGGCGGCTGATACGCAGTATTTT.

The table lists this clone with a few counts. The chain couples TRBV20-1 to TRBJ2-2, with D tentatively TRBD1 (6 bases). Trimming cost V 7 bases and J 5 bases, with 8 bases left between them. The CDR3 is 11 amino acids. Per the germline V gene, CDR1 is DFQATT and CDR2 is SNEGSKA (reference sequence). The CDR3 DNA reads as TGCAGTGGCCAGGGGACCGGGGAGCTGTTTTTT. Encoded protein: CSGQGTGELFF.

This sequence joins TRBV7-3 and TRBJ2-3; perhaps TRBD2 as D (6 bases). The CDR3 spans 15 residues. V lost 3 bases, J lost 6 bases, and 16 bases lay in between. The germline CDR1 and CDR2 sequences are SGHTA and FQGTGA. CDR3 residues: CASSFGEVGLDTQYF. The DNA of the CDR3 is TGTGCCAGCAGCTTTGGGGAGGTGGGCCTGGATACGCAGTATTTT.

In its sample, this clone was seen once. The chain is built from TRBV5-5 and TRBJ2-7; a possible D gene is TRBD2 (5 bases). The CDR3 has 15 amino acids. Germline-derived CDR1 and CDR2 are SGHKS and YYEKEE (reference sequence). V was shortened by 3 bases and J by 0 bases, with 13 bases between the two germline ends. The CDR3 nucleotides read TGTGCCAGCAGCTCGGCGGGCCTATACTCCTACGAGCAGTACTTC. Translation: CASSSAGLYSYEQYF.

The rearrangement links TRBV28 to TRBJ1-3, with D perhaps matching TRBD1 (6 bases). Germline V gene sequence: CDR1 MDHEN, CDR2 SYDVKM. The CDR3 length is 13 residues. Trimming removed 4 bases from V and 11 bases from J, with 15 bases in between. The chain's CDR3 is CASSSRGGSAIYF. The CDR3 DNA reads TGTGCCAGCAGTTCAAGGGGGGGCTCGGCCATATATTTT.

The chain combines TRBV7-9 with TRBJ1-1; TRBD1 agrees at 7 bases. The CDR3 has 15 residues. J gave up 2 bases and V 4 bases, and 7 bases lay outside the gene matches. Germline V gene lookup returns CDR1 SEHNR and CDR2 FQNEAQ (reference sequence). CDR3 protein: CASSSEGTVNTEAFF. Written as DNA, the CDR3 is TGTGCCAGCAGCTCTGAAGGGACAGTCAACACTGAAGCTTTCTTT.

The table lists this clone with a count of one. The chain joins TRBV27 to TRBJ1-2; 7 bases match TRBD1. This CDR3 spans 14 amino acids. The V segment lost 5 bases and the J segment 4 bases; nucleotides outside the gene matches: 7. CDR1 and CDR2 from the germline V gene are MNHEY and SMNVEV (reference sequence). The CDR3 DNA reads TGTGCCAGCAGTCCAGACAGGGATTCCTATGGCTACACCTTC. It is translated as CASSPDRDSYGYTF.

This chain links TRBV27 with TRBJ2-1, with D maybe TRBD1 (6 bases). V gave up 5 bases and J gave up 0 bases, with 11 bases separating them. Germline-derived CDR1 and CDR2 are MNHEY and SMNVEV (reference sequence). There are 15 residues in the CDR3. The CDR3 DNA sequence: TGTGCCAGCAGTCCGGACAGAGGCTCCTACAATGAGCAGTTCTTC. Protein product: CASSPDRGSYNEQFF.

V gene TRBV7-2 combines with J gene TRBJ1-2; no reliable D call. The germline gives CDR1 SGHTA, CDR2 FQGNSA. V was clipped by 4 bases and J by 8 bases, with 20 bases between them. This CDR3 comprises 15 residues. The DNA of the CDR3 is TGTGCCAGCAGCTCCACTGGGAGTCAGGTCTGGGGCTACACCTTC. Amino acid sequence: CASSSTGSQVWGYTF.

This clone was seen more than once but under ten times. The V gene is TRBV21-1, the J gene TRBJ1-1; the table names TRBD1, a call not compared with the DNA. TRBV21-1 is a listed pseudogene. The CDR3 is 17 amino acids. The CDR3 bases are TGTGCCAGCAGCAAAGTTAGACAGGGTCACATGAACACTGAAGCTTTCTTT. This gives the protein CASSKVRQGHMNTEAFF.

The V call is TRBV11-3, the J call TRBJ1-2, with 10 nucleotides matching TRBD1. Trimming at V came to 3 bases and at J to 13 bases, leaving 20 bases not matched to a gene. This CDR3 is 17 amino acids long. Germline values: CDR1 SGHNT, CDR2 YENEEA. For the CDR3, the DNA is TGTGCCAGCAGCTTGCGACAGGGGGCGCCCCTTCTCTATGGGGGCACCTTC. It translates to CASSLRQGAPLLYGGTF. The variable domain in full, with the rest retrieved from reference TRBV11-3 and TRBJ1-2, is EAGVVQSPRYKIIEKKQPVAFWCNPISGHNTLYWYLQNLGQGPELLIRYENEEAVDDSQLPKDRFSAERLKGVDSTLKIQPAELGDSAVYLCASSLRQGAPLLYGGTFGSGTRLTVV.

This chain uses TRBV5-1 with TRBJ2-7; 7 nucleotides agree with TRBD2. Germline V lookup: CDR1 SGHRS, CDR2 YFSETQ. The CDR3 length is 12 residues. The ends lost 0 bases at V and 7 bases at J; junction bases unmatched: 1. The CDR3 nucleotides read TGCGCCAGCAGCTTGGCGGGGGGTGAGCAGTACTTC. Protein product: CASSLAGGEQYF.

The V and J genes are TRBV7-2 and TRBJ1-1, with D possibly being TRBD1 (5 bases). The length of the CDR3 is 14 residues. Per germline, CDR1 SGHTA and CDR2 FQGNSA. V gave up 6 bases and J gave up 5 bases, with 16 bases separating them. CDR3 nucleotide sequence: TGTGCCAGCAGTCCAACAGGCCGGCGAACTGAAGCTTTCTTT. It encodes CASSPTGRRTEAFF.